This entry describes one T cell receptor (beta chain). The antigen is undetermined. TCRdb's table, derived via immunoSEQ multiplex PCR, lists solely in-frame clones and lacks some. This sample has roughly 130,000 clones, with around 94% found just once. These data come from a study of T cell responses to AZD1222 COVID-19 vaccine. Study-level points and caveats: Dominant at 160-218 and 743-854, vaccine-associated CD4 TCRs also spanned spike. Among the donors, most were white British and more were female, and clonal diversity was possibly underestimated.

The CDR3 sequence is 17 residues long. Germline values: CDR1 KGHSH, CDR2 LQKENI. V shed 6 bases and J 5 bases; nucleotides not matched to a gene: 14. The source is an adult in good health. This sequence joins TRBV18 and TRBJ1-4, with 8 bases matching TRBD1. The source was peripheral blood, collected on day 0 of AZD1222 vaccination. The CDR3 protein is CASSHYADRGNNEKLFF. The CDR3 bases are TGTGCCAGCTCCCACTACGCTGACAGGGGTAACAATGAAAAACTGTTTTTT.